This TCR beta chain was identified during a study of cytomegalovirus exposure and HLA in healthy donors. Study summary: Of about 390 genotyped donors, 80% to 85% grouped in the Caucasian-associated ancestry cluster.

Primers: 60 Vbeta forward and 13 Jbeta reverse. Profiling relied on immunoSEQ multiplex PCR, and the TCRdb table lists in-frame clones only, not all of them. The data show 250,000 to 350,000 clones, with just over 85% seen just once and 4% held by the top ten. The trim removed 3 bases at V and 7 bases at J, leaving 11 bases unmatched. Germline V gives CDR1 SGHDT, CDR2 YYEEEE. The CDR3 runs to 15 residues. The sample consisted of PBMCs. The receptor was isolated from a man in his forties or fifties in good health and CMV-seropositive. The J gene is TRBJ2-7, the V gene TRBV5-6; TRBD1 matches 9 bases. The DNA of the CDR3 is TGTGCCAGCAGCTCCTTGGGGGACAGGGTCGTAGAGCAGTACTTC. Protein: CASSSLGDRVVEQYF. Full variable domain (rest looked up from reference TRBV5-6 and TRBJ2-7): DAGVTQSPTHLIKTRGQQVTLRCSPKSGHDTVSWYQQALGQGPQFIFQYYEEEERQRGNFPDRFSGHQFPNYSSELNVNALLLGDSALYLCASSSLGDRVVEQYFGPGTRLTVT.